These 4 T cell receptor beta chains came from one sample sequenced in a study of T-cell memory formation after mild COVID-19. TCRdb independently ran MiXCR on the 5' RACE reads; one entry per CDR3 protein. The sample shows more than 150,000 distinct CDR3 sequences, less than 20% of them seen only once. Input material: PBMCs or a T cell subset sorted from them (not recorded which). These receptors all stem from a man aged 18 to 30 who had mild COVID-19 (a few samples of this study predate the infection). Cell type and time point are not known.

The V call is TRBV12-3 or TRBV12-4, the J call TRBJ1-4; D may be TRBD1 (5 bases). Trimming pared 4 bases from V and 14 bases from J, leaving 11 bases between. CDR3 length: 11 amino acids. The CDR3 is CASSYQGGLFF. Written as DNA, the CDR3 is TGTGCCAGCAGTTACCAGGGAGGGCTGTTTTTT.

This clonotype came up a few times. Here the CDR3 reads CASSPDRGLQETQYF. CDR3 sequence (DNA): TGTGCCAGCAGCCCAGACAGGGGGCTACAAGAGACCCAGTACTTC. The V gene is TRBV5-6, the J gene TRBJ2-5; 10 nucleotides agree with TRBD1. Unmatched junction bases numbered 5, after V lost 4 bases and J lost 2 bases. CDR3 length equals 15 residues. Germline lookup yields CDR1 SGHDT and CDR2 YYEEEE.

This clonotype turned up a few times. The CDR3 bases are TGTGCCAGCAGCTTTATGGCCCAGAACACCGGGGAGCTGTTTTTT. Translated: CASSFMAQNTGELFF. This chain joins TRBV7-2 and TRBJ2-2; no clear D. CDR1 is SGHTA, CDR2 FQGNSA, per germline. Trimming stripped 3 bases from V and 1 base from J, with 9 bases between. This CDR3 region has 15 residues.

DNA of the CDR3: TGTGCCAGCAGCCCCTCAGTGAACACCGGGGAGCTGTTTTTT. It yields the protein CASSPSVNTGELFF. This chain joins TRBV12-3 or TRBV12-4 and TRBJ2-2; D is ambiguous. V lost 6 bases and J 1 base, leaving 9 bases between the germline ends. The CDR3 extends over 14 amino acids.